The sequence of this T cell receptor (beta chain) was determined in a study of T cells expressing NK-cell markers. Study background: It was sorted CD3+CD56-NKG2C+, CD3+CD56+NKG2C- and CD3+CD56+NKG2C+ T cells that provided the TCR beta repertoires. Seven of eight sequenced donors tested HCMV-seropositive; one tested seronegative.

Frequency places this clonotype as medium-sized. Researchers built TCR beta cDNA using 5'RACE template switching with UMIs. TCRdb re-called the 5' RACE reads, yielding one record per CDR3 amino acid sequence without DNA. The ten top clones account for around 12%, within a sample of about 150,000 distinct CDR3 sequences. The V gene's germline CDR1 is GTSNPN and CDR2 SVGIG (reference sequence). The CDR3 is 13 residues long. The sequencing input was blood T cells: a sorted CD56 or NKG2C T cell subset, CD4+ or CD8+ T cells, or bulk PBMC T cells (not recorded which). This TCR was sampled from a man aged 18 to 35 in good health. V gene TRBV30 combines with J gene TRBJ2-1. The CDR3 region is CAWSGLGIDEQFF.